The clone carrying this T cell receptor beta chain was picked up one time. Germline assignment: CDR1 MRHNA and CDR2 SNTAGT. The germline V and J ends were trimmed by 3 bases and 5 bases, with 10 bases remaining between them. The CDR3 has 13 amino acids. The sample comes from a study of blood T cell repertoires in COVID-19. Looking at the study overall: Donors in the United States, Italy and Spain gave samples during acute or convalescent COVID-19. From T cells, B-cell-depleted T cells, or PBMCs came the material, which was cDNA or gDNA.

Study processing details: Reference gene primers were amplified, and this amplification served to estimate nucleated cell counts. TCRdb's table, derived via immunoSEQ multiplex PCR, lists solely in-frame clones and lacks some. The D gene and trimming were derived from the DNA, and the V and J assignments and clone size from that table. The sample lists approximately 130,000 clones, roughly four fifths occurring once. Sequenced sample: peripheral blood. The genes are TRBV6-4 and TRBJ2-5; D perhaps matches TRBD1 (5 bases). The sequence came from a human donor in a cohort sampled during active COVID-19. The CDR3 sequence: CASSEVRDETQYF. In DNA form, the CDR3 reads TGTGCCAGCAGTGAGGTCAGGGATGAGACCCAGTACTTC.